Following are 27 T cell receptor beta chains from one sample sequenced in a study of T cell repertoires in cytomegalovirus infection. TCRdb redid the calling of the reads with MiXCR, one entry per CDR3 protein. Of more than 650,000 distinct CDR3 sequences listed, 35% were seen once; the top ten hold around 2.8%. The sample was PBMCs. These receptors came from a human donor in good health (CMV status not recorded). Some clones in this sample may be carry-over from other donors' samples.

The chain is built from TRBV19 and TRBJ2-1, with 8 bases aligning to TRBD2. J gave up 4 bases and V 4 bases, and 6 bases lay outside the gene matches. Germline loops: CDR1 LNHDA, CDR2 SQIVND (reference sequence). The CDR3 has 15 amino acids. The CDR3 protein is CASSSLAGNYNEQFF. The CDR3 DNA reads TGTGCCAGTAGTAGCCTAGCGGGTAATTACAATGAGCAGTTCTTC.

The V gene is TRBV2, the J gene TRBJ1-2; no firm D call. CDR1 is SNHLY, CDR2 FYNNEI, per germline. V was cut by 7 bases and J by 5 bases, with 17 bases left in between. The CDR3 extends over 14 amino acids. The CDR3 reads CASNEEVRFYGYTF. For the CDR3, the DNA is TGTGCCAGCAACGAAGAAGTACGGTTTTATGGCTACACCTTC.

Note on this clonotype: This CDR3 is missing its conserved last phenylalanine or tryptophan, likely due to a read error. The chain links TRBV9 to TRBJ2-5; D is possibly TRBD2 (7 bases). Trimming removed 4 bases from V and 1 base from J, with 14 bases in between. This CDR3 comprises 15 residues. Germline CDR1 and CDR2: SGDLS and YYNGEE. CDR3 region: CASSRGGGPQETQYL. The DNA for the CDR3 is TGTGCCAGCAGCCGAGGGGGAGGGCCCCAAGAGACCCAGTACTTA.

A few counts support this clonotype. The chain couples TRBV4-2 to TRBJ2-5; no reliable D call. Per the germline V gene, CDR1 is LGHNA and CDR2 is YNFKEQ. The V and J ends lost 0 bases and 3 bases respectively, with 5 bases between them. CDR3 length equals 13 residues. The CDR3 spells CASSQDRKETQYF. The CDR3 DNA is TGTGCCAGCAGCCAAGACCGGAAAGAGACCCAGTACTTC.

V gene TRBV7-2 combines with J gene TRBJ2-1; possibly TRBD1 or TRBD2 for D (5 bases each). This CDR3 is 14 amino acids long. Germline assignment: CDR1 SGHTA and CDR2 FQGNSA. V lost 1 base and J 9 bases, leaving 13 bases between the germline ends. DNA for the CDR3: TGTGCCAGCAGCTTAGAAGTGGGACGAGGTGAGCAGTTCTTC. Residues: CASSLEVGRGEQFF.

The chain combines TRBV5-6 with TRBJ1-1; D possibly corresponds to TRBD1 (5 bases). CDR1 and CDR2 (germline): SGHDT, YYEEEE. The germline V and J ends were trimmed by 3 bases and 3 bases, with 12 bases remaining between them. The CDR3 runs 14 residues. CDR3 nucleotides: TGTGCCAGCAGCTGGGTGGGGCTAGACACTGAAGCTTTCTTT. This encodes CASSWVGLDTEAFF.

The chain is built from TRBV18 and TRBJ2-7; 9 positions match TRBD2. The CDR3 extends over 18 amino acids. V lost 3 bases to trimming and J lost 5 bases; unmatched junction nucleotides: 17. CDR1 and CDR2 from the germline V gene are KGHSH and LQKENI. The CDR3, as DNA: TGTGCCAGCTCACCCCTGGCACAGGGCGGGAGGGCCACTCACGAGCAGTACTTC. Residues: CASSPLAQGGRATHEQYF.

This clonotype was seen only a few times. The gene calls are TRBV4-1 and TRBJ1-5, with TRBD1 as a possible D gene (6 bases). Germline CDR1 MGHRA, CDR2 YSYEKL. The V gene lost 3 bases and the J gene lost 7 bases, with 13 bases spanning the gap. CDR3 length: 14 residues. The CDR3 loop is CASSQETGPQPQHF. In nucleotides, the CDR3 is TGCGCCAGCAGCCAGGAGACAGGCCCGCAGCCCCAGCATTTT.

The chain is built from TRBV5-1 and TRBJ2-7; no firm D call. Trimming pared 3 bases from V and 11 bases from J, leaving 12 bases between. The germline V gene has CDR1 SGHRS and CDR2 YFSETQ. This CDR3 spans 11 amino acids. As DNA, the CDR3 is TGCGCCAGCAGCTCCGGCGAAAAGGAGTACTTC. It translates to CASSSGEKEYF.

The chain links TRBV7-9 to TRBJ2-1; D could derive from TRBD1 or TRBD2 (6 bases each). Looked up from germline, CDR1 is SEHNR and CDR2 is FQNEAQ (reference sequence). Trimming shortened V by 7 bases and J by 8 bases, and 21 bases separated the two germline ends. This CDR3 contains 15 residues. CDR3 bases: TGTGCCAGCACCTCGAGGGAGTTGGGGGGCGATGAGCAGTTCTTC. Amino acids: CASTSRELGGDEQFF.

The chain combines TRBV13 with TRBJ2-7, with 13 bases matching TRBD2. The CDR3 has 16 residues. Germline V gives CDR1 PRHDT, CDR2 FYEKMQ (reference sequence). The J segment lost 2 bases and the V segment lost 5 bases, leaving 6 bases of the junction unmatched. The CDR3 coding sequence is TGTGCCAGCAGCCGAACTAGCGGGAGGGCCCCCTACGAGCAGTACTTC. It is translated as CASSRTSGRAPYEQYF.

This clonotype was found a few times. The V gene is TRBV28, the J gene TRBJ2-7, with a weak D call TRBD1 (7 bases). The ends were cut back, 5 bases at V and 12 bases at J, with 17 bases in the middle. This CDR3 contains 12 residues. Germline V gene lookup returns CDR1 MDHEN and CDR2 SYDVKM. In DNA, the CDR3 is TGTGCCAGCAGTACGAGGCGGGACAGACGGTACTTC. Translated: CASSTRRDRRYF.

The genes are TRBV20-1 and TRBJ1-1, with TRBD1 as a possible D gene (5 bases). In germline, CDR1 is DFQATT, CDR2 SNEGSKA (reference sequence). Trimming shortened V by 5 bases and J by 6 bases, and 22 bases separated the two germline ends. The CDR3 spans 15 residues. The CDR3 DNA is TGCAGTGCTTCCCTGTATCCGGGGCCCGTCTCTGAAGCTTTCTTT. Its protein product is CSASLYPGPVSEAFF.

The chain uses TRBV5-4 and TRBJ2-7, with 9 bases that match TRBD1. The junction had 15 bases not matched to a gene; V was cut back by 3 bases and J by 2 bases. Germline CDR1 SGHNT, CDR2 YYREEE (reference sequence). CDR3 length equals 18 residues. The CDR3 DNA reads as TGTGCCAGCAGCTCGGGACAGGGTCTGGCTAGTACGGCCTACGAGCAGTACTTC. This codes for CASSSGQGLASTAYEQYF.

V and J are TRBV27 and TRBJ2-7; D assignment may be TRBD1 or TRBD2 (5 bases each). The CDR3 totals 13 residues. Germline values: CDR1 MNHEY, CDR2 SMNVEV (reference sequence). The V end lost 10 bases, the J end lost 2 bases, and 15 bases lay between the germline ends. CDR3 coding DNA: TGTGCCACCGGGACGTCAGGAGCCTACGAGCAGTACTTC. Translated, it gives CATGTSGAYEQYF.

The chain couples TRBV5-1 to TRBJ1-1; D is undetermined. Germline CDR1 SGHRS, CDR2 YFSETQ. Trimming removed 6 bases at V and 0 bases at J, with 18 bases between. The CDR3 runs 16 residues. CDR3 sequence: CASKRPGEGMNTEAFF. The CDR3 DNA reads as TGCGCCAGCAAGAGGCCCGGAGAGGGCATGAACACTGAAGCTTTCTTT.

This clonotype has just one count. Relative to the germline gene, one junction end is altered; a read error may explain this. The gene calls are TRBV20-1 and TRBJ1-1, with D possibly TRBD1 on 5 matching bases. The CDR3 totals 14 residues. CDR1 DFQATT and CDR2 SNEGSKA come from the germline V gene (reference sequence). The DNA of the CDR3 is TGCAGTTCTAGATTACCAGGGACGAACACTGAAGCTTTCTTT. Translation: CSSRLPGTNTEAFF.

This clonotype was counted a few times. This sequence joins TRBV7-6 and TRBJ2-1, with D possibly matching TRBD1 (5 bases). Germline CDR1 and CDR2: SGHVS and FNYEAQ. The CDR3 consists of 13 residues. Trimming took 5 bases from V and 8 from J, leaving 13 bases between them. Here the CDR3 reads CASSPPQGYEQFF. The CDR3 DNA reads as TGTGCCAGCAGCCCTCCCCAGGGCTATGAGCAGTTCTTC. The full variable domain, its missing parts supplied by reference TRBV7-6 and TRBJ2-1, is GAGVSQSPRYKVTKRGQDVALRCDPISGHVSLYWYRQALGQGPEFLTYFNYEAQQDKSGLPNDRFSAERPEGSISTLTIQRTEQRDSAMYRCASSPPQGYEQFFGPGTRLTVL.

This clonotype was recorded at least ten times. This chain links TRBV28 with TRBJ1-5; D gene ambiguous. Germline lookup yields CDR1 MDHEN and CDR2 SYDVKM. The CDR3 contains 16 residues. V lost 5 bases and J lost 2, with 16 bases in between. The CDR3 spells CASSLQAWVGNQPQHF. The CDR3 region has the DNA TGTGCCAGCAGTCTCCAGGCGTGGGTAGGCAATCAGCCCCAGCATTTT.

This clonotype occurred a few times. The V call is TRBV7-2, the J call TRBJ1-3, with 7 positions matching TRBD1. This CDR3 contains 16 residues. Trimming removed 1 base from V and 0 bases from J; junction bases left unmatched: 3. The V gene's germline CDR1 is SGHTA and CDR2 FQGNSA. The CDR3 sequence: CASSLVGDSSGNTIYF. CDR3 coding DNA: TGTGCCAGCAGCTTAGTTGGGGACAGCTCTGGAAACACCATATATTTT.

J is TRBJ1-1 and V is TRBV4-1; D is perhaps TRBD1 (6 bases). Germline V CDR1 and CDR2: MGHRA, YSYEKL. The CDR3 runs to 16 residues. The V end lost 2 bases, the J end lost 3 bases, and 16 bases lay between the germline ends. The CDR3: CASSQRRRGRDTEAFF. CDR3 sequence (DNA): TGCGCCAGCAGCCAACGTAGACGGGGGCGGGACACTGAAGCTTTCTTT.

This clonotype was seen at least ten times. J is TRBJ1-5 and V is TRBV28, with a possible D match to TRBD1 (6 bases). V lost 3 bases and J 6 bases, leaving 12 bases between the germline ends. The CDR3 covers 14 residues. CDR1 and CDR2 from the germline V gene are MDHEN and SYDVKM. Written as DNA, the CDR3 is TGTGCCAGCAGTTTTAGGGGGAACGTTCAGCCCCAGCATTTT. The encoded protein is CASSFRGNVQPQHF.

The chain joins TRBV5-1 to TRBJ1-4, with unresolved D. Looked up from germline, CDR1 is SGHRS and CDR2 is YFSETQ. V was shortened by 1 base and J by 6 bases, with 10 bases between the two germline ends. The CDR3 length is 14 residues. This CDR3 is CASSLPGVYEKLFF. The CDR3 DNA is TGCGCCAGCAGCTTGCCTGGGGTATATGAAAAACTGTTTTTT.

The chain couples TRBV10-3 to TRBJ1-1; no definite D call. V lost 8 bases and J lost 2, with 9 bases in between. The CDR3 has 12 residues. From germline, CDR1 is ENHRY and CDR2 SYGVKD. CDR3 DNA: TGTGCCATCCGCAGAGAAAACACTGAAGCTTTCTTT. Amino acid sequence: CAIRRENTEAFF.

Many counts were recorded for this clonotype. This chain uses TRBV7-2 with TRBJ2-1; unclear D gene. This CDR3 spans 15 amino acids. V shed 2 bases and J shed 1 base, with 9 bases lying between them. Germline V gives CDR1 SGHTA, CDR2 FQGNSA. This CDR3 reads CASSLILQSYNEQFF. The CDR3 DNA follows: TGTGCCAGCAGCTTAATCCTACAATCCTACAATGAGCAGTTCTTC.

The sample holds a few counts of this clonotype. This chain joins TRBV28 and TRBJ1-2; 10 positions match TRBD1. With 3 bases clipped from V and 4 bases from J, the junction kept 5 bases outside the gene matches. Germline V gene sequence: CDR1 MDHEN, CDR2 SYDVKM. This CDR3 is built from 15 residues. DNA of the CDR3: TGTGCCAGCAGTTTCGGGACAGGGGCGAGCTATGGCTACACCTTC. Translated: CASSFGTGASYGYTF.

This chain joins TRBV4-1 and TRBJ2-5; no definite D call. Germline CDR1 MGHRA, CDR2 YSYEKL. The CDR3 is 15 amino acids. V lost 1 base to trimming and J lost 3 bases, with 12 bases between them. The CDR3 is CASSQGPGLKETQYF. The CDR3 coding sequence is TGCGCCAGCAGCCAAGGTCCCGGGCTAAAAGAGACCCAGTACTTC.